This T cell receptor (beta chain) was retrieved from a study of PD-1 blockade in classical Hodgkin lymphoma. Findings and limits, study-wide: At C4D1, TCR diversity had climbed significantly for CD4+ cells, though not for CD8+ cells. Possibly reflecting disease activity or prior therapy, repertoire differences have causes that remain undefined.

Turning to this clone: The antigen remains unidentified.

Germline CDR1 reads KGHSH; CDR2 reads LQKENI. The ends lost 4 bases at V and 6 bases at J; junction bases unmatched: 11. This CDR3 region has 16 residues. Time point indicated: cycle 4 day 1 (C4D1), after less than 7 weeks of nivolumab. Brentuximab vedotin exposure varied, and every patient relapsed after autologous stem cell transplantation. Profiled with immunoSEQ multiplex PCR; TCRdb holds only in-frame clones, not every one. The sample carries over 25,000 clones, around three quarters recorded once. The receptor was isolated from a human donor with classical Hodgkin lymphoma. The V gene is TRBV18, the J gene TRBJ1-4; TRBD1 agrees at 7 bases. Source: peripheral blood mononuclear cells (PBMCs), taken before the fourth cycle of nivolumab. DNA of the CDR3: TGTGCCAGCTCACGCAAACCCACAGGGGTCCATGAAAAACTGTTTTTT. It codes for CASSRKPTGVHEKLFF.